This T cell receptor (beta chain) was retrieved from a study of OX40 agonist ivuxolimab in advanced cancers. Study-level background: People who had prior anti-PD-1, anti-PD-L1 or anti-CTLA-4 therapy could take part, and roughly 44% had some.

As for this clone: Its antigen remains unidentified.

Study outcomes and limitations: Among the nonresponders, some also had low normalized T-cell clonal expansion.

J was trimmed by 2 bases and V by 4 bases; bases with no gene match: 6. There are 15 residues in the CDR3. In germline, CDR1 is LGHNA, CDR2 YNFKEQ. Profiling relied on immunoSEQ multiplex PCR, and the TCRdb table lists in-frame clones only, not all of them. This sample has 72,000 or so clones, with around 90% found just once. The chain is built from TRBV4-2 and TRBJ2-3, with 7 bases identical to TRBD2. This specimen consisted of CD4+ or CD8+ T cells sorted from blood, obtained in a trial of the OX40 agonist ivuxolimab. This clonotype was obtained from an adult with an advanced solid tumor such as melanoma, head and neck, liver or kidney cancer. Here the CDR3 DNA reads TGTGCCAGCAGCCGCAGACTAGCAGACACAGATACGCAGTATTTT. Amino acid sequence: CASSRRLADTDTQYF.